A single sample is the source of the 11 T cell receptor beta chains below, sequenced in a study of blood T cell repertoires in COVID-19 (dated by TCRdb to 2018 to 2021). Library creation used the immunoSEQ multiplex PCR assay. The source is immuneACCESS, and TCRdb retained only in-frame sequences with V and J called. Part of the clones is not carried over; for the studies checked, unresolved V genes explain less than half of this, and the remainder is unexplained. The sample records 120,000 to 150,000 clones, more than 80% of which are singletons. Roughly 8.3% of the sample is held by the ten biggest clonotypes. Material: peripheral blood. These receptor sequences come from a woman older than 75 in a cohort sampled during active or convalescent COVID-19.

The rearrangement joins TRBV14 to TRBJ1-2; D remains unclear. The CDR3 is made up of 12 amino acids. Germline V lookup: CDR1 SGHDN, CDR2 FVKESK. The V gene lost 2 bases and the J gene lost 5 bases, with 6 bases spanning the gap. Here the CDR3 DNA reads TGTGCCAGCAGCCAACGTACTTATGGCTACACCTTC. Translated: CASSQRTYGYTF.

This chain uses TRBV19 with TRBJ1-1; 8 bases agree with TRBD1. This CDR3 is built from 11 residues. Looked up from germline, CDR1 is LNHDA and CDR2 is SQIVND (reference sequence). With 8 bases clipped from V and 11 bases from J, the junction kept 7 bases outside the gene matches. The CDR3 DNA is TGTGCCAGTGAGGGCCAGGGGGCTGCTTTCTTT. It encodes CASEGQGAAFF.

This clone has just a few counts. The V and J genes are TRBV18 and TRBJ1-1, with no clear D. Germline V gene data show CDR1 as KGHSH and CDR2 as LQKENI. V was shortened by 3 bases and J by 4 bases, with 9 bases between the two germline ends. The CDR3 covers 13 residues. CDR3 bases: TGTGCCAGCTCACCGAGGGTGGGCACTGAAGCTTTCTTT. It specifies CASSPRVGTEAFF.

The rearrangement uses TRBV5-8 and TRBJ2-7; 9 positions match TRBD2. The CDR3 covers 15 residues. The V and J ends lost 6 bases and 9 bases, in that order; junction bases with no gene match: 16. Germline CDR1 reads SGHTS; CDR2 reads YDEGEE. This CDR3 is CASKSAGTSSRGQYF. The CDR3 nucleotides are TGTGCCAGCAAATCAGCCGGGACTAGCTCCCGGGGGCAGTACTTC. Based on the CDR3 plus reference TRBV5-8 and TRBJ2-7, the full variable domain is EAGVTQSPTHLIKTRGQQATLRCSPISGHTSVYWYQQALGLGLQFLLWYDEGEERNRGNFPPRFSGRQFPNYSSELNVNALELEDSALYLCASKSAGTSSRGQYFGPGTRLTVT.

The chain has TRBV20-1 and TRBJ2-7; 7 nucleotides agree with TRBD2. Germline lookup yields CDR1 DFQATT and CDR2 SNEGSKA (reference sequence). V was pared by 6 bases and J by 6 bases, with 5 bases of the junction left unmatched. CDR3 length: 11 residues. The CDR3 DNA follows: TGCAGTGCCCGTGGGGGGGTCGAGCAGTACGTC. Protein product: CSARGGVEQYV.

The rearrangement uses TRBV7-3 and TRBJ2-3; D is unclear. CDR1 and CDR2 from the germline V gene are SGHTA and FQGTGA. CDR3 size: 14 residues. Trimming stripped 4 bases from V and 6 bases from J, with 14 bases between. The DNA of the CDR3 is TGTGCCAGCAGCTCCCTCGGTGTATCGGATACGCAGTATTTT. As protein: CASSSLGVSDTQYF.

The chain recombines TRBV6-1 with TRBJ2-1; 10 nucleotides agree with TRBD2. V shed 2 bases, J shed 2 bases, and the junction held 0 bases outside the gene matches. This CDR3 has 15 amino acids. Germline V gene data show CDR1 as MNHNS and CDR2 as SASEGT. The CDR3 bases are TGTGCCAGCAGTGAAAGCGGGGGGGCCTACAATGAGCAGTTCTTC. Its translation is CASSESGGAYNEQFF.

In this sample, this clone turned up a few times. The CDR3 nucleotides are TGTGCCAGTAGGGGGACAGAGTGGCGTGAAAAACTGTTTTTT. Its translation: CASRGTEWREKLFF. This sequence joins TRBV19 and TRBJ1-4, with 7 nucleotides matching TRBD1. Per germline, CDR1 LNHDA and CDR2 SQIVND (reference sequence). V gave up 6 bases and J gave up 7 bases; unmatched junction bases: 8. The CDR3 covers 14 residues.

This rearrangement joins TRBV14 to TRBJ1-1, with a possible D match to TRBD1 (6 bases). Germline CDR1 reads SGHDN; CDR2 reads FVKESK. The CDR3 length is 14 residues. V was trimmed by 2 bases and J by 5 bases, leaving 12 bases between them. The CDR3 reads CASSQRGGGTEAFF. The CDR3 bases are TGTGCCAGCAGCCAAAGAGGGGGGGGAACTGAAGCTTTCTTT.

In DNA, the CDR3 is TGCAGTGCTAGTACAGGATCGAAACTGTTTTTT. Translated, it gives CSASTGSKLFF. This chain connects TRBV20-1 to TRBJ1-4; D possibly corresponds to TRBD1 (5 bases). The germline gives CDR1 DFQATT, CDR2 SNEGSKA (reference sequence). This CDR3 has 11 amino acids. V lost 3 bases and J 11 bases, leaving 10 bases between the germline ends.

The chain carries TRBV4-2 and TRBJ2-4; the D gene is possibly TRBD2 (5 bases). This CDR3 has 15 amino acids. Trimming pared 4 bases from V and 0 bases from J, leaving 10 bases between. Germline assignment: CDR1 LGHNA and CDR2 YNFKEQ. The CDR3 DNA sequence: TGTGCCAGCAGCCCCACCGGGGTAGCCAAAAACATTCAGTACTTC. It codes for CASSPTGVAKNIQYF.